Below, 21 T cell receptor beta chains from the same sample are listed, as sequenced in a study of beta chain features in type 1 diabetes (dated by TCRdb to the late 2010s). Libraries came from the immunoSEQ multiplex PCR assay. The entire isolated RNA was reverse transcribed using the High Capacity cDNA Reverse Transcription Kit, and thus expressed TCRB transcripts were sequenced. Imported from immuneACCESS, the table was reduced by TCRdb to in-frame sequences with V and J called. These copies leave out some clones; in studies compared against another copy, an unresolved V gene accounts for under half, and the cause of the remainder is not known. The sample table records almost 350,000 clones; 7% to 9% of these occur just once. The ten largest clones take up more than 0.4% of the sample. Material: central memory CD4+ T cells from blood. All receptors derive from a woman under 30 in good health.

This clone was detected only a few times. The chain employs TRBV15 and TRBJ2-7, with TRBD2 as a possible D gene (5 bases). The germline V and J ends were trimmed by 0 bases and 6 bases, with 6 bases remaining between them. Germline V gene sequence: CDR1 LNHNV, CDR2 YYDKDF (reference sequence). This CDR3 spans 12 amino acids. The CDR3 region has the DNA TGTGCCACCAGCAGAGATGCGGGCGAGCAGTACTTC. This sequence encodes CATSRDAGEQYF. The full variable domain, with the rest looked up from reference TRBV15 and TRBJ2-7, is DAMVIQNPRYQVTQFGKPVTLSCSQTLNHNVMYWYQQKSSQAPKLLFHYYDKDFNNEADTPDNFQSRRPNTSFCFLDIRSPGLGDTAMYLCATSRDAGEQYFGPGTRLTVT.

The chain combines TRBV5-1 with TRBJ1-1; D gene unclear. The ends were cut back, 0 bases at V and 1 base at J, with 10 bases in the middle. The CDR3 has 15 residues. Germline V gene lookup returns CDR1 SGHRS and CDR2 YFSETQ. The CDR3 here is CASSLAFTGNTEAFF. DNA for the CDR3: TGCGCCAGCAGCTTGGCGTTTACGGGGAACACTGAAGCTTTCTTT.

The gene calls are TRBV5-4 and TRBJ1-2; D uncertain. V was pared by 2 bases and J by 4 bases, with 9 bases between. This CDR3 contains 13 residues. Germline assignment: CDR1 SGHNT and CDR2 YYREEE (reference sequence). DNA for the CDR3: TGTGCCAGCAGCTTACTGGTGGGCTATGGCTACACCTTC. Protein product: CASSLLVGYGYTF. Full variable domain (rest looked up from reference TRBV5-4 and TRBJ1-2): ETGVTQSPTHLIKTRGQQVTLRCSSQSGHNTVSWYQQALGQGPQFIFQYYREEENGRGNFPPRFSGLQFPNYSSELNVNALELDDSALYLCASSLLVGYGYTFGSGTRLTVV.

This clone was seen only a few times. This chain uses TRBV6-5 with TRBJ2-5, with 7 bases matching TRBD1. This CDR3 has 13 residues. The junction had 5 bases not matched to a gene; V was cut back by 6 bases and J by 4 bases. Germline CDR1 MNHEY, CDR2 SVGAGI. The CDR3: CASRQGMSETQYF. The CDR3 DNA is TGTGCCAGCAGACAGGGGATGTCAGAGACCCAGTACTTC.

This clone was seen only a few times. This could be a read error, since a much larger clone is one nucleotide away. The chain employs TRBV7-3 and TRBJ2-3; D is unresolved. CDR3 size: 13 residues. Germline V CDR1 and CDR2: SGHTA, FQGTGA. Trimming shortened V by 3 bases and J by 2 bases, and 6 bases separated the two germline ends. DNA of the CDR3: TGTGCCAGCAGCTTTACCGACACAGATACGCAGTATTTT. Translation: CASSFTDTDTQYF.

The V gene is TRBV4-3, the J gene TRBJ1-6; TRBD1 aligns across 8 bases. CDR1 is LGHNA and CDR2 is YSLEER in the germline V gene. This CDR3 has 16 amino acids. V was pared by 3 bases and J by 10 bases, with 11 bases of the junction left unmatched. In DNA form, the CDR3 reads TGCGCCAGCAGCCAGGGTATGACAGGGGATGGATCACCCCTCCACTTT. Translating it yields CASSQGMTGDGSPLHF.

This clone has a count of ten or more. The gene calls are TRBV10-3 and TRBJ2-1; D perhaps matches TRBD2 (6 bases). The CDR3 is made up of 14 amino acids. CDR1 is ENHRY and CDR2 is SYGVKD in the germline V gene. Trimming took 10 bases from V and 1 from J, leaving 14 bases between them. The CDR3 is CATIDGSSYNEQFF. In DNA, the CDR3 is TGTGCCACCATTGACGGGAGTTCCTACAATGAGCAGTTCTTC.

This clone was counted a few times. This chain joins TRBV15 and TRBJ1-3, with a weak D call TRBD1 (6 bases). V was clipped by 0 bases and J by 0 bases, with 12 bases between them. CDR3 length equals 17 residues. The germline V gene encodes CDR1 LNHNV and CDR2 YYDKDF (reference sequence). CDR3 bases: TGTGCCACCAGCAGAGAGATGACAGGCCACTCTGGAAACACCATATATTTT. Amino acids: CATSREMTGHSGNTIYF.

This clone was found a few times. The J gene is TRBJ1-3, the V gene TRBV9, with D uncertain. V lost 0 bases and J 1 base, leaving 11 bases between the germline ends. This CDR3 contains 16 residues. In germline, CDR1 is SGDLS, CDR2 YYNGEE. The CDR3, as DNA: TGTGCCAGCAGCGTAGGTGGAGGGTGGTCTGGAAACACCATATATTTT. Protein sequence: CASSVGGGWSGNTIYF.

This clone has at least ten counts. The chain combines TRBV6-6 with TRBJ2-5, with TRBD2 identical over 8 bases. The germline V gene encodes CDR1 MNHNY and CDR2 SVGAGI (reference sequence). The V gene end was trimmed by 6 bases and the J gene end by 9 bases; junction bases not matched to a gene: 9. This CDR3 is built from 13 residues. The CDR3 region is CASSLVSGSPQYF. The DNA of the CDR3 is TGTGCCAGCAGCCTCGTCAGCGGGAGCCCCCAGTACTTC.

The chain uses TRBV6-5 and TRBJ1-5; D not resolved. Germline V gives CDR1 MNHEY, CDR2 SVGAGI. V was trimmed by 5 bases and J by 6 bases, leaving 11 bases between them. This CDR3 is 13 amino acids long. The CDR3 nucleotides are TGTGCCAGCAGTCAGAGGTCCCGTCAGCCCCAGCATTTT. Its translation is CASSQRSRQPQHF.

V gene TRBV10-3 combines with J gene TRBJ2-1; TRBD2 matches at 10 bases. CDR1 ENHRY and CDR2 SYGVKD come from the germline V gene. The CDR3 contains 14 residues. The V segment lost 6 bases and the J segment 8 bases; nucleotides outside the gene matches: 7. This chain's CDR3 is CAIRHGTSVHEQFF. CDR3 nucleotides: TGTGCCATCAGGCACGGGACTAGCGTTCATGAGCAGTTCTTC.

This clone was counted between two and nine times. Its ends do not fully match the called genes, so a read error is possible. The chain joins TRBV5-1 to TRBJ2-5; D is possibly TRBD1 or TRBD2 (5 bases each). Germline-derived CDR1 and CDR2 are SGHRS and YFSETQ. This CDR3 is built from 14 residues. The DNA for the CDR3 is TGCGCCAGCACCTTGCAGGGAGTTCAAGAGACCCAGTACTTC. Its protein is CASTLQGVQETQYF.

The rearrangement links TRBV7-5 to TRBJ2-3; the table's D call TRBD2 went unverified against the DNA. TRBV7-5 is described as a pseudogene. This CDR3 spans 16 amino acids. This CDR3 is CARSLELRGRTDTQYF. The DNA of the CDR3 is TGTGCCAGAAGCTTAGAACTTCGGGGGAGGACAGATACGCAGTATTTT.

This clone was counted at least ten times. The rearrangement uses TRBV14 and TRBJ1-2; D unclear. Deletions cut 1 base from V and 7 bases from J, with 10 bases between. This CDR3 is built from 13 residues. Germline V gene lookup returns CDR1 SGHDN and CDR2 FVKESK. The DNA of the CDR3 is TGTGCCAGCAGCCAAGTCTTCTTCGGTGGCTACACCTTC. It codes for CASSQVFFGGYTF.

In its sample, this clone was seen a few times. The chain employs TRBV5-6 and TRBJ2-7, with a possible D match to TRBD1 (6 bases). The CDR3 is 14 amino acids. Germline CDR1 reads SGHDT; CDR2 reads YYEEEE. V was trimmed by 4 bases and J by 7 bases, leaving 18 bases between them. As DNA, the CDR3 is TGTGCCAGCAGCGCATACAGGGTGTCGGGAGAGCAGTACTTC. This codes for CASSAYRVSGEQYF.

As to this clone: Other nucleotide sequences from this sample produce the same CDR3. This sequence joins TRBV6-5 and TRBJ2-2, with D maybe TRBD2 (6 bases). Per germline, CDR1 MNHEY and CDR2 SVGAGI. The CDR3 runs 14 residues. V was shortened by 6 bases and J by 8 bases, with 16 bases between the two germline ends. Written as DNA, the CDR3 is TGTGCCAGCAGCCGACCCGGGGGTTCTGGGGAGCTGTTTTTT. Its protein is CASSRPGGSGELFF.

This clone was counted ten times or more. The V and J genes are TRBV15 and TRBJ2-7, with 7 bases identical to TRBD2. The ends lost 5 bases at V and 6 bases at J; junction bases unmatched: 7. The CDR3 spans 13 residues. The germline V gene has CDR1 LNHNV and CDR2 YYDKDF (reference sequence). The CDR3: CATSGREHREQYF. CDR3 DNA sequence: TGTGCCACCAGCGGGCGGGAGCACCGCGAGCAGTACTTC.

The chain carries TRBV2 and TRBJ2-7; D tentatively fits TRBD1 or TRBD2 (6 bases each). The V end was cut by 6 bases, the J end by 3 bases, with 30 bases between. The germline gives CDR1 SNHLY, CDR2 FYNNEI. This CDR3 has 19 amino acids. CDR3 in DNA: TGTGCCAGCAGCCTCCCCGGGGGCCCTAGCAGTCGGGGCTACTACGAGCAGTACTTC. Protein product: CASSLPGGPSSRGYYEQYF. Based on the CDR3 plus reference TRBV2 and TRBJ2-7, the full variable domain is EPEVTQTPSHQVTQMGQEVILRCVPISNHLYFYWYRQILGQKVEFLVSFYNNEISEKSEIFDDQFSVERPDGSNFTLKIRSTKLEDSAMYFCASSLPGGPSSRGYYEQYFGPGTRLTVT.

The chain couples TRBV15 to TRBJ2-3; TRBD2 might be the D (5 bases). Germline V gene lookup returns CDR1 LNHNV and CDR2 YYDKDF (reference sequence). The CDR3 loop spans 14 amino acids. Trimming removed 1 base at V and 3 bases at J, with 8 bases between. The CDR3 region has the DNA TGTGCCACCAGCAGAGGGGAGTTGACAGATACGCAGTATTTT. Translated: CATSRGELTDTQYF.

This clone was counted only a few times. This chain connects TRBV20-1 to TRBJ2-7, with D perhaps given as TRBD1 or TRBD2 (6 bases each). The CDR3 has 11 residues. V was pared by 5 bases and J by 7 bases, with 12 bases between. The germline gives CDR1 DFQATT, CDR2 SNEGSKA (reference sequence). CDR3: CSAGGTLEQYF. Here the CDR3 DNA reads TGCAGTGCTGGAGGGACATTAGAGCAGTACTTC.